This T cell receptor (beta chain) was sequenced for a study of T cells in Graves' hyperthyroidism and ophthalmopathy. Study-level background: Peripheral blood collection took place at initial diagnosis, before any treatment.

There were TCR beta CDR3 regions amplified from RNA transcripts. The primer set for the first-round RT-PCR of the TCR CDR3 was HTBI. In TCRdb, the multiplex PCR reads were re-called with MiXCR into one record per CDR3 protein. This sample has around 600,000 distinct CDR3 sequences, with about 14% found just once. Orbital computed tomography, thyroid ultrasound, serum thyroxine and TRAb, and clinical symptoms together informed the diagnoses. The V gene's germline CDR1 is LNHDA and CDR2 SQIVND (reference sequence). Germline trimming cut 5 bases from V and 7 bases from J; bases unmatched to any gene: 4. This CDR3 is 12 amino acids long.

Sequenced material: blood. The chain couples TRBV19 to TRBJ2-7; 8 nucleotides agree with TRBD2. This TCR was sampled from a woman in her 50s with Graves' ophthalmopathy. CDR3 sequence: CASSRGGGEQYF. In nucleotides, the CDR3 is TGTGCCAGTAGTCGGGGGGGCGGAGAGCAGTACTTC.